The source of this T cell receptor (beta chain) is a study of blood T cell repertoires in COVID-19 (TCRdb year 2020). At the level of the whole study: Collaborator samples came from the United States, Italy and Spain and covered acute and convalescent phases of COVID-19. The material from the prospective study consisted of cDNA or gDNA derived from T cells, B-cell-depleted T cells, or PBMCs. Subjects who had been exposed to COVID-19, were actively infected with it, or had recovered from it provided the deeply sampled blood TCRbeta repertoires that made up the dataset. The repertoires were made available in a free public database intended to serve as a resource for research on the immune response to SARS-CoV-2. The samples were drawn from two sources: the first 160 participants of the ongoing ImmuneRACE study, and some 1,300 subjects contributed by 6 global collaborators. The sample metadata nearly always contained a de-identified subject ID, COVID-19 status, age in years and sex. HLA class I and class II types, where available, came from metadata supplied by the sample provider rather than from assay-based typing.

Comment on this clone: Its binding antigen is unknown. No base qualities exist here, and no much larger clone lies one base off it.

Summary of the overall study and its limitations: Clinical and demographic metadata were provided uncurated, with the amount varying by source and participant.

Whole blood was collected in K2EDTA tubes by collaborating institutions according to the institutions' own protocols. Collaborator samples were shipped for TCRbeta analysis as frozen whole blood, isolated PBMCs, or DNA extracted from either sample type. TCRbeta CDR3 regions were amplified from genomic DNA using the immunoSEQ Assay, a bias-controlled multiplex PCR. The study's processing was this. Nucleated cell counts per sample were estimated from amplification of reference gene primers within the assay. To quantify the absolute abundance of each unique TCRbeta CDR3 rearrangement, sequence reads were collapsed and filtered. For each sample, productive Simpson clonality was calculated as the square root of Simpson's diversity index across productive rearrangements. TCRdb provides this immuneACCESS table in a form limited to in-frame rearrangements. Some clones are lacking; in checked studies, under half of them reflect an unresolved V gene, and why the rest are absent is not known. The V and J calls and clone size come from that table; D and trimming were worked out from the DNA. The sample profile shows roughly 220,000 clones; roughly 84% of them were found once. 2.3% of the sample comes from the top ten.

From the cysteine through the phenylalanine, the CDR3 covers 14 amino acids. Only CDR3 DNA is held: 42 bases, read in frame from base 1. Reading the germline V gene (reference sequence) gives CDR1 MNHEY and CDR2 SMNVEV. Between the V and J ends, shortened by 6 bases and 6 bases respectively, the junction contains 14 bases. The origin of this receptor is a woman aged 55-69 years with acute or convalescent COVID-19. The chain joins TRBV27 to TRBJ2-2, with a weak D call of TRBD2 (6 bases match). Sequencing used peripheral blood. The DNA reads as follows: TGTGCCAGCAGCCCCTCGGAGGGGCCCGGGGAGCTGTTTTTT. Its protein product is CASSPSEGPGELFF.